Listed here are 9 T cell receptor beta chains from one sample, sequenced in a study of vaccination and CD4 T cells after COVID-19. What these receptors recognize is not known. Sequencing of cultured CD4+ T cell DNA used the Oncomine TCR Beta short-read assay. TCRdb recomputed calls from the PCR reads with MiXCR, one row per CDR3 protein. This sample carries 20,000 to 25,000 distinct CDR3 sequences, around 37% of them seen once, and the ten largest clones take about 2.5%. Time point denoted: late sampling 161 to 241 days after vaccination in three convalescent patients. Regarding treatment: approximately 9-day PBMC culture with coronavirus spike peptide pools or control peptides (ViraFEST assay). The sample here was CD4+ T cells from blood, cultured in vitro, taken about 7 months after SARS-CoV-2 vaccination. The receptors were gathered from a human donor who had recovered from COVID-19.

The chain joins TRBV12-3 or TRBV12-4 to TRBJ1-2; D call uncertain. This CDR3 has 14 residues. V lost 3 bases and J 5 bases, leaving 13 bases between the germline ends. The CDR3 DNA reads as TGTGCCAGCAGTTTTGCGCGGTCTGGGTATGGCTACACCTTC. Translated, it gives CASSFARSGYGYTF.

J is TRBJ1-6 and V is TRBV15; TRBD1 aligns across 7 bases. The CDR3 contains 15 residues. V gave up 5 bases and J gave up 10 bases; unmatched junction bases: 11. Looked up from germline, CDR1 is LNHNV and CDR2 is YYDKDF (reference sequence). CDR3: CATSRRNQGDSPLHF. CDR3 coding DNA: TGTGCCACCAGCCGCCGTAATCAGGGGGACTCACCCCTCCACTTT.

By share, this clonotype counts as medium-sized (0.01 to 0.1%). This rearrangement joins TRBV6-1 to TRBJ1-6; 8 positions agree with TRBD1. This CDR3 contains 14 residues. With V trimmed by 7 bases and J by 6 bases, 5 bases remained unmatched. Germline lookup yields CDR1 MNHNS and CDR2 SASEGT. As DNA, the CDR3 is TGTGCCAGCATGCAGGGGGCCCTTAATTCACCCCTCCACTTT. Protein: CASMQGALNSPLHF.

This clonotype was detected a few times. The rearrangement joins TRBV2 to TRBJ1-2; D not certain. The CDR3 totals 13 residues. Germline CDR1 and CDR2: SNHLY and FYNNEI. The V and J ends lost 2 bases and 4 bases respectively, with 8 bases between them. This CDR3 reads CASSESQRYGYTF. CDR3 sequence (DNA): TGTGCCAGCAGTGAAAGCCAGCGCTATGGCTACACCTTC.

The rearrangement uses TRBV2 and TRBJ1-5; 10 nucleotides match TRBD1. The CDR3 length is 15 residues. J gave up 3 bases and V 6 bases, and 5 bases lay outside the gene matches. Germline V gene sequence: CDR1 SNHLY, CDR2 FYNNEI. The CDR3 spells CASRGQGVNNQPQHF. The CDR3 DNA follows: TGTGCCAGCAGAGGACAGGGGGTTAACAATCAGCCCCAGCATTTT.

This chain connects TRBV4-1 to TRBJ2-1; a weak D match, TRBD1 (5 bases). CDR1 and CDR2 (germline): MGHRA, YSYEKL. The V end lost 0 bases, the J end lost 6 bases, and 18 bases lay between the germline ends. The CDR3 spans 17 residues. The CDR3 region has the DNA TGCGCCAGCAGCCAAGATATCCGCCAGGGCCGCCGCAATGAGCAGTTCTTC. Its protein product is CASSQDIRQGRRNEQFF.

This clonotype has more than one count but fewer than ten. The chain uses TRBV28 and TRBJ2-5, with D perhaps matching TRBD1 (5 bases). The CDR3 is 14 residues long. The germline V and J ends were trimmed by 2 bases and 5 bases, with 12 bases remaining between them. Germline values: CDR1 MDHEN, CDR2 SYDVKM. CDR3: CASSLASRAETQYF. The DNA for the CDR3 is TGTGCCAGCAGTTTAGCGTCCAGGGCTGAGACCCAGTACTTC. Filled out from reference TRBV28 and TRBJ2-5, the complete variable domain reads DVKVTQSSRYLVKRTGEKVFLECVQDMDHENMFWYRQDPGLGLRLIYFSYDVKMKEKGDIPEGYSVSREKKERFSLILESASTNQTSMYLCASSLASRAETQYFGPGTRLLVL.

The CDR3 nucleotides are TGTGCCAGCAGCTTACATGGGATAAACACTGAAGCTTTCTTT. This encodes CASSLHGINTEAFF. The rearrangement joins TRBV7-3 to TRBJ1-1; no firm D call. The CDR3 is made up of 14 amino acids. CDR1 is SGHTA, CDR2 FQGTGA, per germline. Trimming pared 2 bases from V and 2 bases from J, leaving 9 bases between.

This chain connects TRBV7-2 to TRBJ2-6, with D perhaps given as TRBD1 or TRBD2 (5 bases each). Germline assignment: CDR1 SGHTA and CDR2 FQGNSA. V lost 6 bases, J lost 0 bases, and 15 bases lay in between. This CDR3 has 17 amino acids. The CDR3: CASRRDGSSSGANVLTF. The DNA of the CDR3 is TGTGCCAGCAGGAGGGACGGCTCTAGCTCTGGGGCCAACGTCCTGACTTTC.